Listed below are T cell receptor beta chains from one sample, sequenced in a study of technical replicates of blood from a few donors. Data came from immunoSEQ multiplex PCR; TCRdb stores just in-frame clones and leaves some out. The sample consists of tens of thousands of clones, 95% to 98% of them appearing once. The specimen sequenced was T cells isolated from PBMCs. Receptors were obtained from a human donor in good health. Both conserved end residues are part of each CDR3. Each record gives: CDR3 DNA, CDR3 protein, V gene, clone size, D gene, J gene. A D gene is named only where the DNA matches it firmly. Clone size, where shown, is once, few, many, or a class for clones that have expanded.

CDR3 DNA: TGTGCCAGCGGGGGGGACGCCGGGGAGCTGTTTTTT
CDR3 protein: CASGGDAGELFF
V gene: TRBV6-5
clone size: NA
D gene: TRBD2
J gene: TRBJ2-2

CDR3 DNA: TGTGCCAGCAGCGTACCAGGGGGCGAAGTCACTGAAGCTTTCTTT
CDR3 protein: CASSVPGGEVTEAFF
V gene: TRBV5-4
clone size: NA
D gene: TRBD1
J gene: TRBJ1-1

CDR3 DNA: TGTGCCAGCAGCTCACCCTTGGGGGGAGGGCGCGACAATGAGCAGTTCTTC
CDR3 protein: CASSSPLGGGRDNEQFF
V gene: TRBV7-9
clone size: NA
D gene: TRBD2
J gene: TRBJ2-1

CDR3 DNA: TGCGCCAGCAGCCAGGAAACAGGGAACACTGAAGCTTTCTTT
CDR3 protein: CASSQETGNTEAFF
V gene: TRBV4-3
clone size: NA
D gene: NA
J gene: TRBJ1-1

CDR3 DNA: TGTGCCAGCAGCTTTAAATTGGGACTAGCGATAAGCACAGATACGCAGTATTTT
CDR3 protein: CASSFKLGLAISTDTQYF
V gene: TRBV11-2
clone size: once
D gene: TRBD2
J gene: TRBJ2-3

CDR3 DNA: TGTGCCAGCAGCCGAGGGGGGGGAGGCCAAGAGACCCAGTACTTC
CDR3 protein: CASSRGGGGQETQYF
V gene: TRBV5-6
clone size: NA
D gene: NA
J gene: TRBJ2-5

CDR3 DNA: TGTGCCAGCAGTGAAGCCCTCCTCAGTACCTACGAGCAGTACTTC
CDR3 protein: CASSEALLSTYEQYF
V gene: TRBV6-1
clone size: NA
D gene: NA
J gene: TRBJ2-7

CDR3 DNA: TGTGCCAGCAGCCCGCTAACCGGTGGCTACGAGCAGTACTTC
CDR3 protein: CASSPLTGGYEQYF
V gene: TRBV11-2
clone size: NA
D gene: NA
J gene: TRBJ2-7

CDR3 DNA: TGTGCCAGCAGTTTAGGGGGGGCTAGTAACATTCAGTACTTC
CDR3 protein: CASSLGGASNIQYF
V gene: TRBV27
clone size: NA
D gene: NA
J gene: TRBJ2-4

CDR3 DNA: TGTGCCAGCAGCGTAGGACTCACTAGCGGGGGTTACGAGCAGTACTTC
CDR3 protein: CASSVGLTSGGYEQYF
V gene: TRBV14
clone size: NA
D gene: TRBD2
J gene: TRBJ2-7

CDR3 DNA: TGTGCCAGCAGCTTGGGACTGACAGATACGCAGTATTTT
CDR3 protein: CASSLGLTDTQYF
V gene: TRBV7-3
clone size: once
D gene: NA
J gene: TRBJ2-3

CDR3 DNA: TGTGCCAGCAGTGCGGACAGGGGCTATGGCTACACCTTC
CDR3 protein: CASSADRGYGYTF
V gene: TRBV6-5
clone size: NA
D gene: TRBD1
J gene: TRBJ1-2

CDR3 DNA: TGCGCCAGCAGTGGGCAGGGGCCCGGAAACACCATATATTTT
CDR3 protein: CASSGQGPGNTIYF
V gene: TRBV10-2
clone size: NA
D gene: NA
J gene: TRBJ1-3

CDR3 DNA: TGTGCCAGCAGCAAAGAATCCGGACCACTAGCGGGATGGCATGAGCAGTTCTTC
CDR3 protein: CASSKESGPLAGWHEQFF
V gene: TRBV21-1
clone size: NA
D gene: NA
J gene: TRBJ2-1

CDR3 DNA: TGTGCCAGCAGCTTAGGGGGACACCCTAATGAAAAACTGTTTTTT
CDR3 protein: CASSLGGHPNEKLFF
V gene: TRBV11-2
clone size: NA
D gene: NA
J gene: TRBJ1-4

CDR3 DNA: TGTGCCAGCAGTTTACCTAATGAGCAGTTCTTC
CDR3 protein: CASSLPNEQFF
V gene: TRBV27
clone size: NA
D gene: NA
J gene: TRBJ2-1

CDR3 DNA: TGTGCCAGCAGTAATGGGGGAGGTGGAGATACGCAGTATTTT
CDR3 protein: CASSNGGGGDTQYF
V gene: TRBV27
clone size: NA
D gene: NA
J gene: TRBJ2-3

CDR3 DNA: TGTGCCAGCAGCGCGAGGAGCTCTGGGGCCAACGTCCTGACTTTC
CDR3 protein: CASSARSSGANVLTF
V gene: TRBV9
clone size: NA
D gene: NA
J gene: TRBJ2-6

CDR3 DNA: TGTGCCAGTAATCTAGCGGGAGCCCAAGAGACCCAGTACTTC
CDR3 protein: CASNLAGAQETQYF
V gene: TRBV19
clone size: NA
D gene: TRBD2
J gene: TRBJ2-5

CDR3 DNA: TGTGCCAGCAGCAAACGGAGGGCTTCGGGGATAGATCAGGACACCGGGGAGCTGTTTTTT
CDR3 protein: CASSKRRASGIDQDTGELFF
V gene: TRBV21-1
clone size: NA
D gene: NA
J gene: TRBJ2-2

CDR3 DNA: TGTGCCATCAGTGAGTCCTCTCTGGATACGCAGTATTTT
CDR3 protein: CAISESSLDTQYF
V gene: TRBV10-3
clone size: NA
D gene: NA
J gene: TRBJ2-3

CDR3 DNA: TGTGCCAGCAGCGGGAGGTCCTACGAGCAGTACTTC
CDR3 protein: CASSGRSYEQYF
V gene: TRBV13
clone size: NA
D gene: NA
J gene: TRBJ2-7

CDR3 DNA: TGTGCCAGCAGCGTAGATCTAGCGGGAATCCCGGAATTCTTC
CDR3 protein: CASSVDLAGIPEFF
V gene: TRBV9
clone size: NA
D gene: TRBD2
J gene: TRBJ2-1

CDR3 DNA: TGTGCCAGTAGTATAGCTGGGACAGGGAGCTACGAGCAGTACTTC
CDR3 protein: CASSIAGTGSYEQYF
V gene: TRBV19
clone size: NA
D gene: TRBD1
J gene: TRBJ2-7

CDR3 DNA: TGTGCCAGTACCCCCGGGGGAGGGGACACTGAAGCTTTCTTT
CDR3 protein: CASTPGGGDTEAFF
V gene: TRBV19
clone size: NA
D gene: NA
J gene: TRBJ1-1

CDR3 DNA: TGTGCCAGCAGTGATCCACCGGGACTGACCTACAATGAGCAGTTCTTC
CDR3 protein: CASSDPPGLTYNEQFF
V gene: TRBV25-1
clone size: NA
D gene: NA
J gene: TRBJ2-1

CDR3 DNA: TGTGCCAGCAGCTTAGCTGTTAAGCGGGGTGGGGGCGAGCAGTACTTC
CDR3 protein: CASSLAVKRGGGEQYF
V gene: TRBV7-6
clone size: NA
D gene: TRBD2
J gene: TRBJ2-7

CDR3 DNA: TGTGCCAGCAGCTTCCGACAGAGCTCCTACGAGCAGTACTTC
CDR3 protein: CASSFRQSSYEQYF
V gene: TRBV7-9
clone size: NA
D gene: NA
J gene: TRBJ2-7

CDR3 DNA: TGCGCCAGCAGCTTGGGTCCGGGAGTCGAGCACATTCAGTACTTC
CDR3 protein: CASSLGPGVEHIQYF
V gene: TRBV5-1
clone size: NA
D gene: NA
J gene: TRBJ2-4

CDR3 DNA: TGTGCCAGCTCACCAGCCGGGACAGGGAACTACGAGCAGTACTTC
CDR3 protein: CASSPAGTGNYEQYF
V gene: TRBV18
clone size: NA
D gene: TRBD1
J gene: TRBJ2-7

CDR3 DNA: TGTGCCAGCAGCGTAGAGGCGACAGATAATCAGCCCCAGCATTTT
CDR3 protein: CASSVEATDNQPQHF
V gene: TRBV9
clone size: NA
D gene: NA
J gene: TRBJ1-5

CDR3 DNA: TGTGCCAGCAGCCCCACCGGGACAGGGGCCGAGCAGTACTTC
CDR3 protein: CASSPTGTGAEQYF
V gene: TRBV7-8
clone size: NA
D gene: TRBD1
J gene: TRBJ2-7

CDR3 DNA: TGCAGTGCTTACTTCCAAGAGACCCAGTACTTC
CDR3 protein: CSAYFQETQYF
V gene: TRBV20-1
clone size: NA
D gene: NA
J gene: TRBJ2-5

CDR3 DNA: TGTGCCAGTACTAGGGCGAGATCGTCCCTGAACACTGAAGCTTTCTTT
CDR3 protein: CASTRARSSLNTEAFF
V gene: TRBV10-3
clone size: NA
D gene: NA
J gene: TRBJ1-1

CDR3 DNA: TGCGCCAGCAGCTTGGGAGGGCCAGTCGTTAATGAGCAGTTCTTC
CDR3 protein: CASSLGGPVVNEQFF
V gene: TRBV5-1
clone size: NA
D gene: NA
J gene: TRBJ2-1

CDR3 DNA: TGTGCCAGCAGCTTAGGGAGGAACACTGAAGCTTTCTTT
CDR3 protein: CASSLGRNTEAFF
V gene: TRBV7-2
clone size: NA
D gene: NA
J gene: TRBJ1-1

CDR3 DNA: TGTGCCTGGTCTAGCGGGTGGCCAGATACGCAGTATTTT
CDR3 protein: CAWSSGWPDTQYF
V gene: TRBV30
clone size: NA
D gene: TRBD2
J gene: TRBJ2-3

CDR3 DNA: TGTGCCAGCAGCCAAGTTAGGGGGAGCTCCTACAATGAGCAGTTCTTC
CDR3 protein: CASSQVRGSSYNEQFF
V gene: TRBV4-2
clone size: NA
D gene: NA
J gene: TRBJ2-1

CDR3 DNA: TGTGCCAGCTCACGATTGATAACGGGACAGGCTAGCTCTGGAAACACCATATATTTT
CDR3 protein: CASSRLITGQASSGNTIYF
V gene: TRBV18
clone size: NA
D gene: TRBD1
J gene: TRBJ1-3

CDR3 DNA: TGTGCCAGCAGTTACTCGGTCGACTTAGTTCCGCCCCAGCATTTT
CDR3 protein: CASSYSVDLVPPQHF
V gene: TRBV6-5
clone size: NA
D gene: NA
J gene: TRBJ1-5

CDR3 DNA: TGTGCCAGCAGTGAACTAGCGGGAGGGAAGCCCTACAATGAGCAGTTCTTC
CDR3 protein: CASSELAGGKPYNEQFF
V gene: TRBV7-8
clone size: NA
D gene: TRBD2
J gene: TRBJ2-1

CDR3 DNA: TGTGCCAGCAGCTTAGGTGTAGCGGGAGTGTACAATGAGCAGTTCTTC
CDR3 protein: CASSLGVAGVYNEQFF
V gene: TRBV11-2
clone size: NA
D gene: TRBD2
J gene: TRBJ2-1

CDR3 DNA: TGTGCCAGCTCACCTCCGGGACAAGTTTACTATGGCTACACCTTC
CDR3 protein: CASSPPGQVYYGYTF
V gene: TRBV18
clone size: NA
D gene: NA
J gene: TRBJ1-2

CDR3 DNA: TGTGCCAGCAGCTTATTTTGGCAGGGGGACACCGGGGAGCTGTTTTTT
CDR3 protein: CASSLFWQGDTGELFF
V gene: TRBV11-3
clone size: NA
D gene: TRBD1
J gene: TRBJ2-2

CDR3 DNA: TGTGCCAGCTTGGGACAGAAGATGAATGGCTACACCTTC
CDR3 protein: CASLGQKMNGYTF
V gene: TRBV6-5
clone size: NA
D gene: TRBD1
J gene: TRBJ1-2

CDR3 DNA: TGTGCCAGCTCACCACCCCGGAGCACAGATACGCAGTATTTT
CDR3 protein: CASSPPRSTDTQYF
V gene: TRBV18
clone size: NA
D gene: NA
J gene: TRBJ2-3

CDR3 DNA: TGTGCCAGCAGCGGAGGACAGGGCTGGAATCAGCCCCAGCATTTT
CDR3 protein: CASSGGQGWNQPQHF
V gene: TRBV5-8
clone size: NA
D gene: TRBD1
J gene: TRBJ1-5